This T cell receptor beta chain was found in a study of blood T cell repertoires in COVID-19. Study details: Italy, Spain and the United States were the sources of the convalescent and acute COVID-19 samples. From T cells, B-cell-depleted T cells, or PBMCs came the material, which was cDNA or gDNA.

This table comes from immunoSEQ multiplex PCR, and its TCRdb copy is limited to in-frame clones, with some not included. The table shows about 230,000 clones, with 70% to 90% occurring only once. In terms of age and location, participants ranged from roughly 18 to 89 years and lived in 24 US areas. Among Cohort 3 donors, those recovered had two negative PCRs, clearance, or symptom resolution. The germline V gene encodes CDR1 SGHVS and CDR2 FQNEAQ. Trimming removed 5 bases at V and 5 bases at J, with 13 bases between. The CDR3 extends over 14 amino acids. The sequence came from a man aged 25 to 45 who had recovered from COVID-19. J is TRBJ1-5 and V is TRBV7-8; D gene ambiguous. The sequencing input was PBMCs or T cells enriched from blood (not recorded which). The CDR3: CASSPRASDQPQHF. The CDR3 DNA is TGTGCCAGCAGCCCCCGAGCAAGCGATCAGCCCCAGCATTTT.